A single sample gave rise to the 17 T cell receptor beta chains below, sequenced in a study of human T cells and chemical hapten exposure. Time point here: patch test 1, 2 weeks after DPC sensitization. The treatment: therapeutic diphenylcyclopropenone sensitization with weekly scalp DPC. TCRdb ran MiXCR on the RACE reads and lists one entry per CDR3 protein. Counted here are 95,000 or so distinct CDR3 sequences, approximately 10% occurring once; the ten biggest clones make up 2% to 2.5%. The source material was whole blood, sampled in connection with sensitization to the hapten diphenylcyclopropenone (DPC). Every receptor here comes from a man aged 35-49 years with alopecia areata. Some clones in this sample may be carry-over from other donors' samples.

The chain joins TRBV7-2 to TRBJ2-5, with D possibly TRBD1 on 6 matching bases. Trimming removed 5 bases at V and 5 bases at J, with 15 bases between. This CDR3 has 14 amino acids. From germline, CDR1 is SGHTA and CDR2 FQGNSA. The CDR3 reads CASSPTGQLETQYF. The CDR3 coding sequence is TGTGCCAGCAGCCCGACTGGACAGTTGGAGACCCAGTACTTC.

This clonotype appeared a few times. This CDR3 reads CASSLIQGGEAFF. The CDR3 DNA is TGTGCCAGCAGCTTAATTCAGGGAGGTGAAGCTTTCTTT. The V call is TRBV7-3, the J call TRBJ1-1; tentatively, D is TRBD1 (5 bases). V was shortened by 1 base and J by 7 bases, with 10 bases between the two germline ends. The germline V gene encodes CDR1 SGHTA and CDR2 FQGTGA. The CDR3 runs to 13 residues.

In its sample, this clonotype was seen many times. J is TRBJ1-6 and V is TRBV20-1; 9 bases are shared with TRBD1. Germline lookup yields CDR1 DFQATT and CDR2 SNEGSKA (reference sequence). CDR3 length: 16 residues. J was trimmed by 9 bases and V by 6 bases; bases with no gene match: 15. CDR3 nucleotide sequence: TGCAGTGCCCCAAGACCCGGGACAGGGCTCTCTTCACCCCTCCACTTT. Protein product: CSAPRPGTGLSSPLHF.

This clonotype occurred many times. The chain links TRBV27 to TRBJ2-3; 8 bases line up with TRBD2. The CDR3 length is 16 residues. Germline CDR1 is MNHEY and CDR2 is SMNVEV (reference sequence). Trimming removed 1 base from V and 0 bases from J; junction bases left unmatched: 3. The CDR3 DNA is TGTGCCAGCAGTTTATTGGCTAGCGGGAGCACAGATACGCAGTATTTT. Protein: CASSLLASGSTDTQYF.

The chain's CDR3 is CASTGTGGTGELFF. CDR3 nucleotide sequence: TGTGCCAGCACCGGGACAGGGGGCACCGGGGAGCTGTTTTTT. This chain joins TRBV6-2 or TRBV6-3 and TRBJ2-2; 11 bases line up with TRBD1. Germline values: CDR1 MNHEY, CDR2 SVGEGT. The CDR3 runs 14 residues. After removal of 7 bases from V and 4 bases from J, the junction contained 2 bases not matched to a gene.

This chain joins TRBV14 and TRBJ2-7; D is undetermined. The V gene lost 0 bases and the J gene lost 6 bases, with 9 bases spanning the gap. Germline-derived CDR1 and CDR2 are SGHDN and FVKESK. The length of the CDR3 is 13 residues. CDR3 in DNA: TGTGCCAGCAGCCAAGATCTAGTGAGCGAGCAGTACTTC. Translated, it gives CASSQDLVSEQYF.

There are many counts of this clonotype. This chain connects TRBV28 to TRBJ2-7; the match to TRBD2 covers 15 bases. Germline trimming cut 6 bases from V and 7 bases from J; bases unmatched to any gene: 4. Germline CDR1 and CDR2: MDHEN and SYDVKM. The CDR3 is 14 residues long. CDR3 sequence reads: CASSRGTSGREQYF. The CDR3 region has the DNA TGTGCCAGCAGCCGCGGGACTAGCGGGAGGGAGCAGTACTTC.

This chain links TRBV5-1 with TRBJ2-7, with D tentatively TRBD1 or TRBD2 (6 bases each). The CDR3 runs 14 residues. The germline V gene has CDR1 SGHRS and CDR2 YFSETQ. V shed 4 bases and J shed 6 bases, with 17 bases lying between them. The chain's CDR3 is CASSMGGAPSEQYF. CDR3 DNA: TGCGCCAGCAGCATGGGGGGCGCGCCATCCGAGCAGTACTTC.

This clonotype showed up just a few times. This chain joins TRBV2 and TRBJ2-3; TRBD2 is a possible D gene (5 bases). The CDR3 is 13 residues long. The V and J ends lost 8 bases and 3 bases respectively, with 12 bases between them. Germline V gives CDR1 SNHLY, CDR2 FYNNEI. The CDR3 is CASRPSSTDTQYF. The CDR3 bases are TGTGCCAGCCGGCCTAGCTCGACAGATACGCAGTATTTT.

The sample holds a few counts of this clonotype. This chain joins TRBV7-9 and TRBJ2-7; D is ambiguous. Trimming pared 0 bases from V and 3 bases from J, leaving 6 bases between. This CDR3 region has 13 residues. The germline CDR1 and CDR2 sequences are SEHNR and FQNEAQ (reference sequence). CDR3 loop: CASSLAGSYEQYF. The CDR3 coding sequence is TGTGCCAGCAGCTTAGCTGGTAGCTACGAGCAGTACTTC.

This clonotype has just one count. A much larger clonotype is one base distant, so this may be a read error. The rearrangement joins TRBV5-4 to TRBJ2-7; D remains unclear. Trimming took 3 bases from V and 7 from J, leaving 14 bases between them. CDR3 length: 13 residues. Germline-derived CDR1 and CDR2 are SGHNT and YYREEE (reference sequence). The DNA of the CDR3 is TGTGCCAGCAGCTATATAGGGTTTGAAGAGCAGTACGTC. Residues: CASSYIGFEEQYV.

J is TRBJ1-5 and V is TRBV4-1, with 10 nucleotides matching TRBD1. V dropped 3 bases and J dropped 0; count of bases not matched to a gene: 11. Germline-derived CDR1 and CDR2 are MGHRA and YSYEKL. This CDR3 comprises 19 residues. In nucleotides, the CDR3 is TGCGCCAGCAGCCATCCGGGACAGGGGCCAGGATATAGCAATCAGCCCCAGCATTTT. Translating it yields CASSHPGQGPGYSNQPQHF.

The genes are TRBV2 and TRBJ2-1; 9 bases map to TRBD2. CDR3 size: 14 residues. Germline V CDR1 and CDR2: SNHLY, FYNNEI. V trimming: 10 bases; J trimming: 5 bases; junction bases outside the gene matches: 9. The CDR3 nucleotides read TGTGCCACGGAGGAACTAGCGGGCCACAATGAGCAGTTCTTC. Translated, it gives CATEELAGHNEQFF.

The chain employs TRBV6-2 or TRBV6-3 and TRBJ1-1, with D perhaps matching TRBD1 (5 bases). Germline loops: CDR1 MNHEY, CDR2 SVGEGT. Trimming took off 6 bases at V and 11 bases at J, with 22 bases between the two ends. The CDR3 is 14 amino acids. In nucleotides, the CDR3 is TGTGCCAGCAGCCGCTCCACCCAGGGATTCCGGGCTTTCTTT. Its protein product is CASSRSTQGFRAFF.

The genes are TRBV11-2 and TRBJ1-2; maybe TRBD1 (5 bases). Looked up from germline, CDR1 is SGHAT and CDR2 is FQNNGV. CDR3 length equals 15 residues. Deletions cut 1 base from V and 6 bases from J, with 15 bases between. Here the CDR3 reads CASSLGDSLFDGYTF. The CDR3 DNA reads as TGTGCCAGCAGCTTAGGTGACAGTTTATTTGATGGCTACACCTTC.

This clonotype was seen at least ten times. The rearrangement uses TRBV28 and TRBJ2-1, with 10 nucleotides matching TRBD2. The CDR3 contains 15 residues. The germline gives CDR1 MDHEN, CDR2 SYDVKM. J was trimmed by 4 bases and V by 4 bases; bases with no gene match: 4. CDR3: CASSSLAGGYNEQFF. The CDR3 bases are TGTGCCAGCAGTTCCTTAGCGGGAGGATACAATGAGCAGTTCTTC.

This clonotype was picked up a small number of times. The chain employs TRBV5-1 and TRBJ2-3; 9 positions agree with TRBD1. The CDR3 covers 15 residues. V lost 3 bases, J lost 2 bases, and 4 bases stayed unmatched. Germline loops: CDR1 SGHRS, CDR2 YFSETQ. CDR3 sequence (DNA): TGCGCCAGCAGCTCCGGGACAGGGCCCACAGATACGCAGTATTTT. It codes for CASSSGTGPTDTQYF.